A single sample gave rise to the 13 T cell receptor beta chains below, sequenced in a study of beta chain features in type 1 diabetes. The sequenced template was cDNA made from the entire isolated RNA. Generated by immunoSEQ multiplex PCR, the TCRdb table keeps only in-frame clones and is missing some. Of some 500,000 clones detected, roughly an eighth appear once; the ten largest clones hold 0.045% to 0.06%. Sequencing input: naive CD4+ T cells from blood. The receptors originated from a woman aged 18-29 years in good health.

This clone was recorded a few times. V is TRBV28 and J is TRBJ2-2, with TRBD1 identical over 9 bases. The ends lost 6 bases at V and 0 bases at J; junction bases unmatched: 5. The CDR3 length is 16 residues. The germline gives CDR1 MDHEN, CDR2 SYDVKM. The CDR3 region has the DNA TGTGCCAGCAGGGAGTACAGGGGGCCGAACACCGGGGAGCTGTTTTTT. Protein sequence: CASREYRGPNTGELFF.

The V call is TRBV10-3, the J call TRBJ2-1; either TRBD1 or TRBD2 may supply D (5 bases each). V lost 3 bases and J 6 bases, leaving 12 bases between the germline ends. Germline V gene data show CDR1 as ENHRY and CDR2 as SYGVKD. CDR3 size: 14 residues. CDR3 loop: CAISDPGRFNEQFF. In nucleotides, the CDR3 is TGTGCCATCAGTGACCCGGGACGATTCAATGAGCAGTTCTTC.

This clone was detected only a few times. This chain links TRBV11-2 with TRBJ2-2; weak D call: TRBD2 (5 bases). Trimming removed 8 bases at V and 1 base at J, with 17 bases between. The CDR3 covers 16 residues. Per germline, CDR1 SGHAT and CDR2 FQNNGV. CDR3 DNA sequence: TGTGCCAGCTCGGTTCTCGGGGTGGTGAACACCGGGGAGCTGTTTTTT. It codes for CASSVLGVVNTGELFF.

V is TRBV5-4 and J is TRBJ1-2; D is unclear. This CDR3 region has 13 residues. V was trimmed by 4 bases and J by 1 base, leaving 8 bases between them. Per germline, CDR1 SGHNT and CDR2 YYREEE (reference sequence). As DNA, the CDR3 is TGTGCCAGCAGCCTAGGGAGTAACTATGGCTACACCTTC. Translated, it gives CASSLGSNYGYTF.

The genes are TRBV5-4 and TRBJ2-3; D is uncertain. Looked up from germline, CDR1 is SGHNT and CDR2 is YYREEE (reference sequence). The CDR3 is made up of 13 amino acids. The V end lost 0 bases, the J end lost 2 bases, and 4 bases lay between the germline ends. The CDR3 region is CASSLEFTDTQYF. In DNA, the CDR3 is TGTGCCAGCAGCTTGGAGTTCACAGATACGCAGTATTTT.

A single count supports this clone. The chain carries TRBV9 and TRBJ2-2; D may be TRBD2 (6 bases). Trimming cost V 2 bases and J 4 bases, with 9 bases left between them. The CDR3 extends over 14 amino acids. The germline gives CDR1 SGDLS, CDR2 YYNGEE. The CDR3 reads CASSVLGGTGELFF. For the CDR3, the DNA is TGTGCCAGCAGCGTCCTGGGGGGCACCGGGGAGCTGTTTTTT.

This clone has more than one count but fewer than ten. The chain is built from TRBV29-1 and TRBJ2-1; TRBD1 might be the D (5 bases). Trimming took 4 bases from V and 0 from J, leaving 10 bases between them. The CDR3 spans 14 residues. Germline-derived CDR1 and CDR2 are SQVTM and ANQGSEA. The CDR3 sequence is CSVVGADSYNEQFF. The CDR3 DNA reads as TGCAGCGTTGTTGGGGCAGACTCCTACAATGAGCAGTTCTTC.

The chain joins TRBV29-1 to TRBJ2-1; D might be TRBD1 (5 bases). V was trimmed by 2 bases and J by 3 bases, leaving 17 bases between them. Per the germline V gene, CDR1 is SQVTM and CDR2 is ANQGSEA. There are 16 residues in the CDR3. In nucleotides, the CDR3 is TGCAGCGTTGAAAATAGTGTCAGGGAAGACTACAATGAGCAGTTCTTC. It translates to CSVENSVREDYNEQFF.

This clone showed up just a few times. V is TRBV5-1 and J is TRBJ1-1; D gene ambiguous. This CDR3 comprises 16 residues. V was cut by 2 bases and J by 0 bases, with 14 bases left in between. Per germline, CDR1 SGHRS and CDR2 YFSETQ. The CDR3 DNA reads TGCGCCAGCAGCTTCCGGGAACCTAGGCTGAACACTGAAGCTTTCTTT. It is translated as CASSFREPRLNTEAFF.

This chain links TRBV6-6 with TRBJ1-2; D remains ambiguous. This CDR3 is built from 14 residues. Germline V CDR1 and CDR2: MNHNY, SVGAGI (reference sequence). Trimming removed 5 bases from V and 1 base from J, with 11 bases in between. The CDR3 DNA reads TGTGCCAGCAGTCAAAAAGGGTTTAACTATGGCTACACCTTC. This encodes CASSQKGFNYGYTF.

The rearrangement uses TRBV29-1 and TRBJ2-1, with 7 bases that match TRBD2. The V segment lost 0 bases and the J segment 3 bases; nucleotides outside the gene matches: 8. There are 16 residues in the CDR3. CDR1 and CDR2 (germline): SQVTM, ANQGSEA. Here the CDR3 reads CSVEDWGGRNYNEQFF. The DNA for the CDR3 is TGCAGCGTTGAAGATTGGGGCGGGAGAAACTACAATGAGCAGTTCTTC.

This sequence joins TRBV9 and TRBJ2-1; 8 bases line up with TRBD2. With V trimmed by 0 bases and J by 6 bases, 11 bases remained unmatched. Germline V CDR1 and CDR2: SGDLS, YYNGEE. The CDR3 runs 17 residues. The CDR3 loop reads CASSVGDGRAPLNEQFF. DNA for the CDR3: TGTGCCAGCAGCGTAGGGGACGGGAGGGCCCCTCTCAATGAGCAGTTCTTC.

This clone was seen more than once but under ten times. The chain joins TRBV4-1 to TRBJ2-7; perhaps TRBD2 as D (6 bases). The CDR3 totals 15 residues. Germline V lookup: CDR1 MGHRA, CDR2 YSYEKL. V lost 0 bases to trimming and J lost 4 bases, with 13 bases between them. In DNA form, the CDR3 reads TGCGCCAGCAGCCAAGATCGCGGCGGGATATACGAGCAGTACGTC. This gives the protein CASSQDRGGIYEQYV.